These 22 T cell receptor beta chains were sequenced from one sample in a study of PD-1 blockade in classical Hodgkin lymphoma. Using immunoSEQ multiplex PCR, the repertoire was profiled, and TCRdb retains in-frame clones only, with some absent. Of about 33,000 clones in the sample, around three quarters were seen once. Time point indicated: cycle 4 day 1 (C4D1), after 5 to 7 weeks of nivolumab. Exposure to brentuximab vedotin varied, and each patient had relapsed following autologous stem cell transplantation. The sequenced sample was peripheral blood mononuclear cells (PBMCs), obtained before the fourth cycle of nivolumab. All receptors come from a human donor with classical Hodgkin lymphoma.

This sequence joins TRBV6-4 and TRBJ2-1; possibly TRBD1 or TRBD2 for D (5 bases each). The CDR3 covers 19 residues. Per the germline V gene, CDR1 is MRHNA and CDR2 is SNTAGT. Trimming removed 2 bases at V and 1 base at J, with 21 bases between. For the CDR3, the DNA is TGTGCCAGCAGTGACCCAGTGGGACCCCCCATCCCATCCTACAATGAGCAGTTCTTC. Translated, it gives CASSDPVGPPIPSYNEQFF.

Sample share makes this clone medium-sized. This CDR3 is CASRPPGMEAEQYF. CDR3 nucleotides: TGTGCCAGCAGGCCCCCTGGAATGGAGGCCGAGCAGTACTTC. The chain combines TRBV7-9 with TRBJ2-7; D is perhaps TRBD2 (5 bases). The germline V gene encodes CDR1 SEHNR and CDR2 FQNEAQ (reference sequence). V shed 6 bases and J shed 6 bases, with 18 bases lying between them. The CDR3 loop spans 14 amino acids.

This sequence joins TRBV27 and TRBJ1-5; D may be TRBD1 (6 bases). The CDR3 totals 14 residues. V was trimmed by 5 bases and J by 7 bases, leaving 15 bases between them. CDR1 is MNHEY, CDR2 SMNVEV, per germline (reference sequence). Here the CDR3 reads CASSANRVWQPQHF. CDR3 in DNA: TGTGCCAGCAGTGCCAACAGGGTATGGCAGCCCCAGCATTTT.

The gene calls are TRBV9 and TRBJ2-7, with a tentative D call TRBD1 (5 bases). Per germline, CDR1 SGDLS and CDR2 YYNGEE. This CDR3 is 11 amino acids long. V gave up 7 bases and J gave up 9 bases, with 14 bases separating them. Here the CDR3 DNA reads TGTGCCAGCGGACCCCAGGGCGGGCAGTACTTC. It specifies CASGPQGGQYF.

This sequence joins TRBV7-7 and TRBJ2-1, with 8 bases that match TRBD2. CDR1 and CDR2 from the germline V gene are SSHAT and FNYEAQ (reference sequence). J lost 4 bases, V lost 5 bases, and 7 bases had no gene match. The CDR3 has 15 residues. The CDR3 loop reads CASSIAGGLYNEQFF. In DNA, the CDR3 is TGTGCCAGCAGCATCGCGGGGGGCCTTTACAATGAGCAGTTCTTC.

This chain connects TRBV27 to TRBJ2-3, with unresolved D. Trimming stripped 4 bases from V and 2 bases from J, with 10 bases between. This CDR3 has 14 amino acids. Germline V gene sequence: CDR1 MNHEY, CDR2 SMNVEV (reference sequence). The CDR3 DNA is TGTGCCAGCAGTTCTCCCGGTTCCACAGATACGCAGTATTTT. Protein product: CASSSPGSTDTQYF.

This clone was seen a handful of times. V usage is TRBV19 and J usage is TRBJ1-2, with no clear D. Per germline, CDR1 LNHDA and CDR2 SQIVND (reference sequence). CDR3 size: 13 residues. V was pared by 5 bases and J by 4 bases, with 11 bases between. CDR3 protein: CASSFQLFYGYTF. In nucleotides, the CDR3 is TGTGCCAGTAGTTTTCAATTATTCTATGGCTACACCTTC.

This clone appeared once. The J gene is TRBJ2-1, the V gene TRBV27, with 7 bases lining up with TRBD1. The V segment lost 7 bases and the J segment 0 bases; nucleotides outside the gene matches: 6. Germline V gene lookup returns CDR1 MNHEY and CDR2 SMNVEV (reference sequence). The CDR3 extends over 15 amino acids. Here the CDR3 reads CASTPGTVSYNEQFF. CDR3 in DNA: TGTGCCAGCACCCCGGGGACAGTCTCCTACAATGAGCAGTTCTTC.

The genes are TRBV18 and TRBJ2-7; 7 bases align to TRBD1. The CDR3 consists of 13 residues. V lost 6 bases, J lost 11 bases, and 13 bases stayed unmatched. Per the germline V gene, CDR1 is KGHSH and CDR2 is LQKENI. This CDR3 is CASSGTVIDRKYF. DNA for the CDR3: TGTGCCAGCTCCGGGACAGTGATCGACCGCAAGTACTTC.

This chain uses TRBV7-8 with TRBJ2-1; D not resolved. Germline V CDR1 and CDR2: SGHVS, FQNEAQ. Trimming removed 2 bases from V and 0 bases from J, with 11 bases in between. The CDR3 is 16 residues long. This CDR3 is CASSLWVESSYNEQFF. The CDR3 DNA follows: TGTGCCAGCAGCTTATGGGTCGAGAGCTCCTACAATGAGCAGTTCTTC.

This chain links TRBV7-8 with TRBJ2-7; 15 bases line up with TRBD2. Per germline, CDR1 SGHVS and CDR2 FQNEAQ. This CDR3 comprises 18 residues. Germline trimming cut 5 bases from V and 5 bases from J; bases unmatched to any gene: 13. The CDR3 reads CASSRTPGLAGGPNEQYF. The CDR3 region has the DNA TGTGCCAGCAGCCGAACTCCCGGACTAGCGGGAGGGCCCAACGAGCAGTACTTC.

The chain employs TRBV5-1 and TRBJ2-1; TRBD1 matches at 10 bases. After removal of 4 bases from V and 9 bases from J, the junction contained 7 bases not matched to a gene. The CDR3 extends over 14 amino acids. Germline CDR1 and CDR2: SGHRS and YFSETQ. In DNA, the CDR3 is TGCGCCAGCAGCCTGCGGACAGGGGGTGGTGAGCAGTTCTTC. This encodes CASSLRTGGGEQFF.

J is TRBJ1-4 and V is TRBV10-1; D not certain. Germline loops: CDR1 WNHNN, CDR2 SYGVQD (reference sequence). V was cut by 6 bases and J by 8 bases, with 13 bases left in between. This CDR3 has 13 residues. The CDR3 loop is CASRPGCPEKLFF. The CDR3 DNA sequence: TGCGCCAGCAGGCCCGGATGCCCAGAAAAACTGTTTTTT.

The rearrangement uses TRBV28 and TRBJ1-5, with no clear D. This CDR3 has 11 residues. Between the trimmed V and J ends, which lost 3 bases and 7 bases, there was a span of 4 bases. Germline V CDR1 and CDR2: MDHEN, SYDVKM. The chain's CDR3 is CASSLKQPQHF. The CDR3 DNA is TGTGCCAGCAGTTTGAAGCAGCCCCAGCATTTT.

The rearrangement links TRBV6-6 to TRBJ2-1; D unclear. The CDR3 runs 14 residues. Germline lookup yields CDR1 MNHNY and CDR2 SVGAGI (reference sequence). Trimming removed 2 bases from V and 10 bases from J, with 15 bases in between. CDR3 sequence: CASSYDSGGPEQFF. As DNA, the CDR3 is TGTGCCAGCAGTTACGATTCTGGCGGACCCGAGCAGTTCTTC.

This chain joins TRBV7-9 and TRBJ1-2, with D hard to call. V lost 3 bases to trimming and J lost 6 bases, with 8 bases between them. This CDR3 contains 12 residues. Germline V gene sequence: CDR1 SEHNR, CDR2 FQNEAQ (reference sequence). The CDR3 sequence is CASSFYGDGYTF. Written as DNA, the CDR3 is TGTGCCAGCAGCTTTTACGGGGATGGCTACACCTTC.

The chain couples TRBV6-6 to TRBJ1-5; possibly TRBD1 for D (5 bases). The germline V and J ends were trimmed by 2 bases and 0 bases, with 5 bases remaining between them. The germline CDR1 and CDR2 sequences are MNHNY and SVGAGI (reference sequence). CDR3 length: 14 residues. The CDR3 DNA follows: TGTGCCAGCAGTTACCAGGGTAGCAATCAGCCCCAGCATTTT. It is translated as CASSYQGSNQPQHF.

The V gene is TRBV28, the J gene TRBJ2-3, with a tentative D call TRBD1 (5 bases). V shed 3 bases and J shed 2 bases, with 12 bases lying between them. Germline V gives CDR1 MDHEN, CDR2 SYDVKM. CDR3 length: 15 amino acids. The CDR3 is CASSFPQGNTDTQYF. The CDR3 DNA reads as TGTGCCAGCAGTTTTCCGCAGGGAAACACAGATACGCAGTATTTT. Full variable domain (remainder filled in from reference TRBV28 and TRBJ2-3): DVKVTQSSRYLVKRTGEKVFLECVQDMDHENMFWYRQDPGLGLRLIYFSYDVKMKEKGDIPEGYSVSREKKERFSLILESASTNQTSMYLCASSFPQGNTDTQYFGPGTRLTVL.

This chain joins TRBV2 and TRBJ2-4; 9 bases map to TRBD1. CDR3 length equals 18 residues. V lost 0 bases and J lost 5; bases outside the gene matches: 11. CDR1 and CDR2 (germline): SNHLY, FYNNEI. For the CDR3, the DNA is TGTGCCAGCAGTGAAGCTGTGGGGACAGGGCCTGCGGAAAACATTCAGTACTTC. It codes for CASSEAVGTGPAENIQYF. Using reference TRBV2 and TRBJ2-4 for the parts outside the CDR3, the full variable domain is EPEVTQTPSHQVTQMGQEVILRCVPISNHLYFYWYRQILGQKVEFLVSFYNNEISEKSEIFDDQFSVERPDGSNFTLKIRSTKLEDSAMYFCASSEAVGTGPAENIQYFGAGTRLSVL.

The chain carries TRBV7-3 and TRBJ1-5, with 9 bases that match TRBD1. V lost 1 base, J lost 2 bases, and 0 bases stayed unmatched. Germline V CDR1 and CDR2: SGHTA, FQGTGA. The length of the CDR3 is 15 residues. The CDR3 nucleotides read TGTGCCAGCAGCTTAAGGGACAGGGGCAATCAGCCCCAGCATTTT. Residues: CASSLRDRGNQPQHF.

In DNA, the CDR3 is TGTGCCAGCAGCCTTCGCCGGACAGGCGATCAGCCCCAGCATTTT. Residues: CASSLRRTGDQPQHF. J is TRBJ1-5 and V is TRBV27; 7 bases are shared with TRBD1. The CDR3 spans 15 residues. V shed 6 bases, J shed 5 bases, and the junction held 10 bases outside the gene matches. Looked up from germline, CDR1 is MNHEY and CDR2 is SMNVEV (reference sequence).

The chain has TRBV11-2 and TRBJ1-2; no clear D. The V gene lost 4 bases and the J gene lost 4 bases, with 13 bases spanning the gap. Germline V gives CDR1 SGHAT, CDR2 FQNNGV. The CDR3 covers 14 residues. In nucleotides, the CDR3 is TGTGCCAGCAGCTCCCTCTTATCTTTCTATGGCTACACCTTC. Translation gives CASSSLLSFYGYTF.